These 5 T cell receptor beta chains originate from one sample sequenced in a study of kidney transplant recipient with SARS-CoV-2 infection. TCRdb called the reads again in MiXCR, with one record for every CDR3 protein. Here the sample spans about 250,000 distinct CDR3 sequences, about 30% being singletons. The source was a blood sample, collected at baseline and on roughly day 110 from a kidney transplant recipient. The receptors were sampled from a male patient between 25 and 40 years old who had COVID-19 and was a kidney transplant recipient. The graft donor may be the source of some T cells.

Ten or more counts support this clonotype. The CDR3 here is CASSILGRGQSYNEQFF. CDR3 coding DNA: TGTGCCAGCAGTATATTAGGGAGGGGACAATCCTACAATGAGCAGTTCTTC. The rearrangement joins TRBV28 to TRBJ2-1; the D gene is possibly TRBD2 (7 bases). Trimming cost V 5 bases and J 1 base, with 18 bases left between them. The CDR3 runs 17 residues. Germline CDR1 reads MDHEN; CDR2 reads SYDVKM.

This clonotype was seen repeatedly, ten times or more. The rearrangement links TRBV5-1 to TRBJ1-1; D perhaps matches TRBD1 (6 bases). The CDR3 runs 15 residues. CDR1 SGHRS and CDR2 YFSETQ come from the germline V gene. Trimming took 3 bases from V and 4 from J, leaving 16 bases between them. Here the CDR3 reads CASSSKTGWITEAFF. In DNA, the CDR3 is TGCGCCAGCAGCTCTAAAACAGGGTGGATCACTGAAGCTTTCTTT.

This clonotype was recorded at least ten times. The chain uses TRBV3-1 and TRBJ2-1; TRBD2 agrees at 8 bases. This CDR3 spans 18 amino acids. Unmatched junction bases numbered 10, after V lost 1 base and J lost 2 bases. Germline CDR1 LGHDT, CDR2 YNNKEL (reference sequence). CDR3 residues: CASSQGAEREIAYNEQFF. CDR3 in DNA: TGTGCCAGCAGCCAAGGGGCCGAGCGGGAGATAGCCTACAATGAGCAGTTCTTC.

This clonotype was detected once. A much larger clone lies a single base off, so this may be a read error. The J gene is TRBJ2-3, the V gene TRBV12-3 or TRBV12-4; TRBD2 agrees at 7 bases. CDR3 length: 16 residues. Germline trimming cut 6 bases from V and 4 bases from J; bases unmatched to any gene: 13. The CDR3 spells CASSPRRETSADTQYF. The CDR3, as DNA: TGTGCCAGCAGCCCTAGGCGGGAAACTAGCGCAGATACGCAGTATTTT.

Remarks on this clonotype: Given a much more abundant clone one base away, this may be a read error. The V and J genes are TRBV3-1 and TRBJ2-7, with no clear D. The closer fit of TRBJ2-5 to the DNA end suggests the J call may be wrong. The CDR3 totals 17 residues. Germline V gene data show CDR1 as LGHDT and CDR2 as YNNKEL (reference sequence). This CDR3 is CASNSEYPISFSETQYF. The DNA of the CDR3 is TGTGCCAGCAACAGCGAATATCCCATTTCTTTCTCTGAGACCCAGTACTTC.